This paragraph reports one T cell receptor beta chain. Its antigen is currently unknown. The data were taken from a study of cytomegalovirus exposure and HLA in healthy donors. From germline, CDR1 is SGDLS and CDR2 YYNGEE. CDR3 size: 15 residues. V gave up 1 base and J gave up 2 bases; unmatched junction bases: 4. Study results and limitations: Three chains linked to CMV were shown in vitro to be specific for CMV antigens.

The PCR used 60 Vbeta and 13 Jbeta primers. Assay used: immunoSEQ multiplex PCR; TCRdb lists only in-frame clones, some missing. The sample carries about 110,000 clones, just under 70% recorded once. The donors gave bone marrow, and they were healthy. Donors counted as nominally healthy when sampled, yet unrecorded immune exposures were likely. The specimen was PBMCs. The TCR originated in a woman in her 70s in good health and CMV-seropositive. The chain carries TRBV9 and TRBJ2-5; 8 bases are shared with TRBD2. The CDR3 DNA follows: TGTGCCAGCAGCGTAAATTTAGCGGGGCAAGAGACCCAGTACTTC. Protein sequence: CASSVNLAGQETQYF.